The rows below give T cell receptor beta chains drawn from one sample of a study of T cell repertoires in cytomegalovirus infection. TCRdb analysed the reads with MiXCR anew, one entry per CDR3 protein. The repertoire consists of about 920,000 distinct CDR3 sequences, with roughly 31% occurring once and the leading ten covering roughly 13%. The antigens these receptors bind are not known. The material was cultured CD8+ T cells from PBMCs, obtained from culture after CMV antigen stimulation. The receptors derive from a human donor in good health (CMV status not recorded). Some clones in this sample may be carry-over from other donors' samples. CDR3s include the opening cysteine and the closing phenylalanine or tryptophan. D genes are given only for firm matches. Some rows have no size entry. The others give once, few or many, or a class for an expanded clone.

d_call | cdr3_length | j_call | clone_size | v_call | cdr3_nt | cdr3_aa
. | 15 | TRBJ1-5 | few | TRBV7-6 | TGTGCCAGCAGCTTAGGGGAAACCAGCAATCAGCCCCAGCATTTT | CASSLGETSNQPQHF
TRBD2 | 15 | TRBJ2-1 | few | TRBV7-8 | TGTGCCAGCAGCTTGGGGACTAGCACTCTCAATGAGCAGTTCTTC | CASSLGTSTLNEQFF
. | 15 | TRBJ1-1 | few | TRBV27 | TGTGCCAGCAGTTTCCTCGGGGGCGGTAACACTGAAGCTTTCTTT | CASSFLGGGNTEAFF
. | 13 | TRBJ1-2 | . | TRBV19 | TGTGCCACTAGACACAGGGCCAACTATGGCTACACCTTC | CATRHRANYGYTF
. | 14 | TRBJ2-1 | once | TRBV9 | TGTGCCAGCAGCTCCCGGAAAGGGATAAATGAGCAGTTCTTC | CASSSRKGINEQFF
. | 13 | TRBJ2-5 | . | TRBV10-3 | TGTGCCATTGGTGGGGGCGATAAAGAGACCCAGTACTTC | CAIGGGDKETQYF
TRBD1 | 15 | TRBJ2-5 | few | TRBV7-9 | TGTGCCAGCAGCCCTAAGACAGGGCCCCAAGAGACCCAGTACTTC | CASSPKTGPQETQYF
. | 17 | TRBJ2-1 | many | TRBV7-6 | TGTGCCAGCAGCTTAGCGGCCAGGGGGGGTACCTACAATGAGCAGTTCTTC | CASSLAARGGTYNEQFF
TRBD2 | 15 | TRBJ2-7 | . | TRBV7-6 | TGTGCCAGCAGCTCAGGGCGGGGGGCGGACGCCGAGCAGTACTTC | CASSSGRGADAEQYF
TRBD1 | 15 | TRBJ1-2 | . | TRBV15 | TGTGCCACCAGCAGTTGGCAGGGGGCAAGGGGTGGCTACACCTTC | CATSSWQGARGGYTF
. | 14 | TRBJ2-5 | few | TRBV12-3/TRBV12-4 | TGTGCCAGCACCTTGTCTGGGGGATGGGAGACCCAGTACTTC | CASTLSGGWETQYF
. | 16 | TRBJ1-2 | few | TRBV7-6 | TGTGCCAGCAGCCCGACGTCGGGGGGAGAGAACTATGGCTACACCTTC | CASSPTSGGENYGYTF
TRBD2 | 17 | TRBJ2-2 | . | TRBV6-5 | TGTGCCAGCAGTCCCATTAGCGGGGGGGCCAACACCGGGGAGCTGTTTTTT | CASSPISGGANTGELFF
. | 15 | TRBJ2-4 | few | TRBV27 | TGTGCCAGCAGTTTATCTCTGGGTCTCCGGGACATTCAGTACTTC | CASSLSLGLRDIQYF
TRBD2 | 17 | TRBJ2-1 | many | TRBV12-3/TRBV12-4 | TGTGCCAGCAGCTTGGGACTAGCGGGTTACTCCTACAATGAGCAGTTCTTC | CASSLGLAGYSYNEQFF
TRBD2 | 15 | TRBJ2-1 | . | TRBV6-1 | TGTGCCAGCCGCTTCGGCGGGAGTTATTACAATGAGCAGTTCTTC | CASRFGGSYYNEQFF
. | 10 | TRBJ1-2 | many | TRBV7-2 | TGTGCCAGCAGCTTACAAGGCTACACCTTC | CASSLQGYTF
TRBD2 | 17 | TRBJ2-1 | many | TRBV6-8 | TGTGCCAGCAGCCCTAGCGGGGGCCTAACTGCCTACAATGAGCAGTTCTTC | CASSPSGGLTAYNEQFF
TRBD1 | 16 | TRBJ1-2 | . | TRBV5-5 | TGTGCCAGCAGCTCCCGGGACAGTCTCTTGTCGGCCGGCTACACCTTC | CASSSRDSLLSAGYTF
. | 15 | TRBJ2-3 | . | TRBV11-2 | TGTGCCAACAGCTTAGTCGGGGGCGGCACAGATACGCAGTATTTT | CANSLVGGGTDTQYF
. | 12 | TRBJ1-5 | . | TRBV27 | TGTGCCAGCGGGGAAAGGCATCAGCCCCAGCATTTT | CASGERHQPQHF
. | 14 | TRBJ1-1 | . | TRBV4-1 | TGCGCCAACAGCCAAGAGCAGGGAGCCACTGAAGCTTTCTTT | CANSQEQGATEAFF
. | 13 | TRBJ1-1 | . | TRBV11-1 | TGTGCCAGCAGCTTAGATATGGGAGTTGAAGCTTTCTTT | CASSLDMGVEAFF
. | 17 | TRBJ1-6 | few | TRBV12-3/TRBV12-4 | TGTGCCAGCAGTACCTCGGTCCCGAGCTCCTATAATTCACCCCTCCACTTT | CASSTSVPSSYNSPLHF
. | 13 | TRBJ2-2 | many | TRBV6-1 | TGTGCCAGCGGAGACAGCGACACCGGGGAGCTGTTTTTT | CASGDSDTGELFF
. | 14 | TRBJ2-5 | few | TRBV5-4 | TGTGCCAGCAGCCTTGAACGTTCAGAAGAGACCCAGTACTTC | CASSLERSEETQYF
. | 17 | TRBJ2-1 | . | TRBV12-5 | TGTGCTAGTGGTTTGGCTCCCGTGGTAGCGCCCTACAATGAGCAGTTCTTC | CASGLAPVVAPYNEQFF
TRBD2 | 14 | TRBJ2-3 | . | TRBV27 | TGTGCTACGGCCCTAGCGGGGGGAACAGATACGGAGTATTTT | CATALAGGTDTEYF
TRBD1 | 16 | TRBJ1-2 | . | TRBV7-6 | TGTGCCAGCAGCTCCGGACAGGGAGGGGTCAACTATGGCTACACCTTC | CASSSGQGGVNYGYTF
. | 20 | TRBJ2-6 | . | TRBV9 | TGTGCCAGCAGCGTTAACCGGGGCCGCCGATTCGTATCTGGGGCCAACGTCCTGACTTTC | CASSVNRGRRFVSGANVLTF
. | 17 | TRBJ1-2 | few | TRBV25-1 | TGTGCCAGCAGTGGGCCGATTGGCAGGGGCTCTAACTATGGCTACACCTTC | CASSGPIGRGSNYGYTF
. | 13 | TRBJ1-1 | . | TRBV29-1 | TGCAGCGCCTCGGACAGAACCAACACTGAAGCTTTCTTT | CSASDRTNTEAFF
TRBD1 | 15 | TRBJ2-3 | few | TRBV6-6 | TGTGCCAGCAGTCTGACAGGGGTTGGCACAGATACGCAGTATTTT | CASSLTGVGTDTQYF